These 15 T cell receptor beta chains share one sample of origin, sequenced in a study of CD8+CD57+ T cells in acquired aplastic anemia. Flow cytometry had shown expanded CD8+CD57+ cells in the patients chosen for sequencing. Genomic DNA, serving as template, underwent TCR beta VDJ and CDR3 profiling. One entry per CDR3 protein results from TCRdb running MiXCR on the reads. This table has around 500,000 distinct CDR3 sequences, around 30% appearing once. Material for sequencing was sorted CD4+, CD8+, or CD8+CD57+ T cells (not recorded which) from PBMCs. The source of these receptors is a human donor with aplastic anemia.

This clonotype occurred many times. V usage is TRBV19 and J usage is TRBJ2-3, with a tentative D call TRBD1 (5 bases). This CDR3 is built from 14 residues. Germline CDR1 reads LNHDA; CDR2 reads SQIVND (reference sequence). V lost 3 bases and J lost 5, with 12 bases in between. In DNA, the CDR3 is TGTGCCAGTAGTATTCTGGCGCAGGGAGATACGCAGTATTTT. Protein: CASSILAQGDTQYF.

This clonotype was recorded only once. The rearrangement joins TRBV30 to TRBJ1-5; no clear D. CDR1 GTSNPN and CDR2 SVGIG come from the germline V gene (reference sequence). Trimming stripped 2 bases from V and 3 bases from J, with 8 bases between. The CDR3 covers 13 residues. CDR3 sequence reads: CAWSPELNQPQHF. The DNA of the CDR3 is TGTGCCTGGAGTCCAGAGCTCAATCAGCCCCAGCATTTT.

The chain links TRBV7-3 to TRBJ2-3; 9 positions agree with TRBD2. V lost 1 base to trimming and J lost 5 bases; unmatched junction nucleotides: 7. Germline V gene data show CDR1 as SGHTA and CDR2 as FQGTGA. This CDR3 spans 16 amino acids. CDR3 residues: CASSLMASGVKDTQYF. In DNA form, the CDR3 reads TGTGCCAGCAGCTTAATGGCTAGCGGGGTGAAAGATACGCAGTATTTT.

This clonotype occurred a few times. The chain has TRBV20-1 and TRBJ2-1; TRBD2 matches at 10 bases. This CDR3 comprises 14 residues. Per germline, CDR1 DFQATT and CDR2 SNEGSKA (reference sequence). With V trimmed by 5 bases and J by 5 bases, 6 bases remained unmatched. CDR3 sequence (DNA): TGCAGTGCTCCTAGCGGGAGAGGAAACAATGAGCAGTTCTTC. Translation gives CSAPSGRGNNEQFF.

The rearrangement uses TRBV2 and TRBJ1-6, with D possibly TRBD1 on 6 matching bases. CDR1 and CDR2 (germline): SNHLY, FYNNEI. V was pared by 6 bases and J by 10 bases, with 16 bases between. There are 14 residues in the CDR3. CDR3 sequence: CASSGTFVDSPLHF. CDR3 DNA sequence: TGTGCCAGCAGCGGGACATTTGTCGACTCACCCCTCCACTTT.

This clonotype was counted many times. The chain is built from TRBV7-9 and TRBJ2-5; D may be TRBD1 or TRBD2 (5 bases each). This CDR3 spans 13 amino acids. CDR1 and CDR2 (germline): SEHNR, FQNEAQ (reference sequence). V was cut by 5 bases and J by 5 bases, with 12 bases left in between. In nucleotides, the CDR3 is TGTGCCAGCAGCGGCCGGGACGGTGAGACCCAGTACTTC. Translating gives CASSGRDGETQYF.

This chain uses TRBV20-1 with TRBJ2-4; D may correspond to TRBD1 or TRBD2 (5 bases each). Trimming removed 3 bases at V and 0 bases at J, with 6 bases between. Germline V gene data show CDR1 as DFQATT and CDR2 as SNEGSKA (reference sequence). The length of the CDR3 is 13 residues. The CDR3 loop is CSASGGAKNIQYF. The CDR3, as DNA: TGCAGTGCTAGTGGGGGAGCCAAAAACATTCAGTACTTC.

The gene calls are TRBV10-3 and TRBJ2-5; 12 positions agree with TRBD2. The germline CDR1 and CDR2 sequences are ENHRY and SYGVKD. CDR3 length: 15 residues. Losses at the gene ends were 4 bases for V and 7 bases for J; bases not matched to a gene: 7. The CDR3 nucleotides read TGTGCCATCAGTGCTAGCGGGGGGGCTATAGGGACCCAGTACTTC. This gives the protein CAISASGGAIGTQYF.

V usage is TRBV12-3 or TRBV12-4 and J usage is TRBJ2-4; 11 nucleotides match TRBD2. This CDR3 is built from 19 residues. V lost 4 bases to trimming and J lost 1 base; unmatched junction nucleotides: 12. This CDR3 is CASSSTGTSGIGAKNIQYF. The DNA of the CDR3 is TGTGCCAGCAGTTCTACCGGGACTAGCGGAATCGGGGCCAAAAACATTCAGTACTTC.

The rearrangement joins TRBV20-1 to TRBJ2-5; no reliable D call. V lost 0 bases, J lost 1 base, and 9 bases lay in between. CDR1 and CDR2 (germline): DFQATT, SNEGSKA (reference sequence). The CDR3 totals 14 residues. The CDR3 DNA follows: TGCAGTGCTAGAGAATCCCAGGTCCAAGAGACCCAGTACTTC. Translation gives CSARESQVQETQYF.

As to this clonotype: A much bigger clone sits one base away, suggesting this may be a read error. V usage is TRBV14 and J usage is TRBJ1-2; no clear D. CDR3 size: 14 residues. V was cut by 1 base and J by 8 bases, with 14 bases left in between. Germline V gene lookup returns CDR1 SGHDN and CDR2 FVKESK. CDR3 sequence reads: CASSQGWPRNGYTF. Here the CDR3 DNA reads TGTGCCAGCAGCCAAGGTTGGCCACGCAACGGCTACACCTTC.

The chain joins TRBV10-3 to TRBJ1-1, with TRBD1 identical over 10 bases. Germline CDR1 and CDR2: ENHRY and SYGVKD. Germline trimming cut 7 bases from V and 2 bases from J; bases unmatched to any gene: 13. The CDR3 is 17 amino acids. CDR3 coding DNA: TGTGCCATCACCTTACGGGGGACAGGGGATGGCAACACTGAAGCTTTCTTT. This translates into CAITLRGTGDGNTEAFF.

The sample holds a few counts of this clonotype. The gene calls are TRBV5-1 and TRBJ1-4, with D maybe TRBD1 (6 bases). The CDR3 is made up of 15 amino acids. Trimming left V 0 bases short and J 5 bases short, with 11 bases between. From germline, CDR1 is SGHRS and CDR2 YFSETQ. The CDR3 sequence: CASSLDPDRNEKLFF. CDR3 bases: TGCGCCAGCAGCTTGGACCCGGACAGAAATGAAAAACTGTTTTTT.

This chain links TRBV5-1 with TRBJ2-7; TRBD2 matches at 13 bases. Germline lookup yields CDR1 SGHRS and CDR2 YFSETQ. The junction had 10 bases not matched to a gene; V was cut back by 7 bases and J by 3 bases. The CDR3 extends over 16 amino acids. CDR3 protein: CASYLGGLAGIYEQYF. DNA for the CDR3: TGCGCCAGCTACTTGGGGGGACTAGCGGGGATCTACGAGCAGTACTTC.

This clonotype was detected once. Mismatch with germline at one junction end may stem from a read error. This chain connects TRBV20-1 to TRBJ2-7, with D perhaps TRBD2 (7 bases). Per the germline V gene, CDR1 is DFQATT and CDR2 is SNEGSKA (reference sequence). This CDR3 comprises 15 residues. DNA for the CDR3: TGCAGTGCTAGAGGGATTGGGGGGGGCGCCTACGAGCAGTGCTTC. Translation gives CSARGIGGGAYEQCF.